These 15 T cell receptor beta chains originate from one sample sequenced in a study of OX40 agonist ivuxolimab in advanced cancers. The method was immunoSEQ multiplex PCR; TCRdb's version includes in-frame clones alone and lacks a portion of them. The repertoire holds about 160,000 clones, with 94% as singletons. Sequenced material: CD4+ or CD8+ T cells sorted from blood, taken in a trial of the OX40 agonist ivuxolimab. The source of these receptors is an adult with an advanced solid tumor such as melanoma, head and neck, liver or kidney cancer.

This clone was detected only once. The CDR3, as DNA: TGTGCCAGCAGCCGCCGGGGGGCTGGAAACACCATATATTTT. This translates into CASSRRGAGNTIYF. This chain connects TRBV7-2 to TRBJ1-3; D is possibly TRBD1 (5 bases). The CDR3 is 14 residues long. Germline lookup yields CDR1 SGHTA and CDR2 FQGNSA. Trimming took 5 bases from V and 2 from J, leaving 10 bases between them. The whole variable domain, filled in from reference TRBV7-2 and TRBJ1-3, reads GAGVSQSPSNKVTEKGKDVELRCDPISGHTALYWYRQSLGQGLEFLIYFQGNSAPDKSGLPSDRFSAERTGGSVSTLTIQRTQQEDSAVYLCASSRRGAGNTIYFGEGSWLTVV.

The CDR3 region is CASSLDQWTLRNNEQFF. CDR3 bases: TGTGCCAGCAGCTTAGATCAATGGACACTGAGAAACAATGAGCAGTTCTTC. The chain uses TRBV11-2 and TRBJ2-1; TRBD1 might be the D (5 bases). The CDR3 has 17 amino acids. Germline loops: CDR1 SGHAT, CDR2 FQNNGV. The V end lost 0 bases, the J end lost 5 bases, and 17 bases lay between the germline ends.

The chain combines TRBV13 with TRBJ1-3; D might be TRBD1 (6 bases). The CDR3 length is 14 residues. Germline CDR1 is PRHDT and CDR2 is FYEKMQ (reference sequence). Trimming stripped 5 bases from V and 4 bases from J, with 12 bases between. The CDR3: CASSPSRGGNTIYF. CDR3 coding DNA: TGTGCCAGCAGCCCCAGCAGGGGAGGAAACACCATATATTTT. The entire variable domain, with the rest obtained from reference TRBV13 and TRBJ1-3, is as follows: AAGVIQSPRHLIKEKRETATLKCYPIPRHDTVYWYQQGPGQDPQFLISFYEKMQSDKGSIPDRFSAQQFSDYHSELNMSSLELGDSALYFCASSPSRGGNTIYFGEGSWLTVV.

This chain uses TRBV7-2 with TRBJ2-7, with unresolved D. Per germline, CDR1 SGHTA and CDR2 FQGNSA. Trimming cost V 2 bases and J 2 bases, with 7 bases left between them. The CDR3 totals 13 residues. Here the CDR3 reads CASSLPQTYEQYF. CDR3 nucleotides: TGTGCCAGCAGCTTACCCCAGACCTACGAGCAGTACTTC. The full variable domain, completed using reference TRBV7-2 and TRBJ2-7, is GAGVSQSPSNKVTEKGKDVELRCDPISGHTALYWYRQSLGQGLEFLIYFQGNSAPDKSGLPSDRFSAERTGGSVSTLTIQRTQQEDSAVYLCASSLPQTYEQYFGPGTRLTVT.

The chain couples TRBV10-3 to TRBJ2-3; TRBD2 might be the D (7 bases). The CDR3 runs 15 residues. Germline lookup yields CDR1 ENHRY and CDR2 SYGVKD. V was cut by 2 bases and J by 0 bases, with 9 bases left in between. The CDR3, as DNA: TGTGCCATCAGTGAGGGGGGGGCCAGCACAGATACGCAGTATTTT. Its protein is CAISEGGASTDTQYF.

The V gene is TRBV28, the J gene TRBJ2-3, with D tentatively TRBD1 (6 bases). This CDR3 region has 15 residues. V was pared by 7 bases and J by 3 bases, with 17 bases between. Germline-derived CDR1 and CDR2 are MDHEN and SYDVKM. The DNA for the CDR3 is TGTGCCAGCACCTTAGGGGGATCCGGGACAGATACGCAGTATTTT. Protein product: CASTLGGSGTDTQYF.

The V gene is TRBV6-5, the J gene TRBJ2-4, with D possibly being TRBD1 or TRBD2 (5 bases each). Trimming took off 2 bases at V and 1 base at J, with 9 bases between the two ends. Germline CDR1 and CDR2: MNHEY and SVGAGI. This CDR3 has 15 amino acids. CDR3 bases: TGTGCCAGCAGTTACGGATGGGGGGCCAAAAACATTCAGTACTTC. It translates to CASSYGWGAKNIQYF.

The chain combines TRBV5-1 with TRBJ1-2, with 9 bases lining up with TRBD1. This CDR3 is built from 16 residues. V dropped 5 bases and J dropped 1; count of bases not matched to a gene: 9. CDR1 SGHRS and CDR2 YFSETQ come from the germline V gene. The CDR3 here is CASRSGTGLFNYGYTF. CDR3 bases: TGCGCCAGCAGATCGGGGACAGGGCTGTTTAACTATGGCTACACCTTC.

The chain links TRBV5-1 to TRBJ2-2; unclear D gene. The germline V and J ends were trimmed by 5 bases and 2 bases, with 7 bases remaining between them. Germline V gene lookup returns CDR1 SGHRS and CDR2 YFSETQ. The CDR3 is 13 amino acids. CDR3 residues: CASRPTNTGELFF. The CDR3 DNA follows: TGCGCCAGCAGACCAACTAACACCGGGGAGCTGTTTTTT.

V is TRBV21-1 and J is TRBJ2-1; the D call TRBD1 from the table was never checked on the DNA. TRBV21-1 is assigned pseudogene status. CDR3 size: 14 residues. Written as DNA, the CDR3 is TGTGCCAGCAGCACCCGACAGGGGGACAATGAGCAGTTCTTC. The encoded protein is CASSTRQGDNEQFF.

This clone was counted a single time. The chain employs TRBV30 and TRBJ1-2; no definite D call. V shed 0 bases and J shed 2 bases, with 13 bases lying between them. CDR3 length: 15 residues. Per the germline V gene, CDR1 is GTSNPN and CDR2 is SVGIG (reference sequence). CDR3 protein: CAWSVRRVGNYGYTF. The CDR3 bases are TGTGCCTGGAGTGTACGGAGGGTGGGCAACTATGGCTACACCTTC.

The V call is TRBV18, the J call TRBJ2-7, with TRBD1 as a possible D gene (6 bases). Trimming left V 4 bases short and J 2 bases short, with 15 bases between. CDR3 length: 15 residues. From germline, CDR1 is KGHSH and CDR2 LQKENI. The CDR3 coding sequence is TGTGCCAGCTCACTTCCCGGGACAAAGACCTACGAGCAGTACTTC. It codes for CASSLPGTKTYEQYF.

The rearrangement joins TRBV7-9 to TRBJ1-4, with D possibly matching TRBD1 (6 bases). Trimming stripped 8 bases from V and 3 bases from J, with 13 bases between. The CDR3 is made up of 14 amino acids. Germline-derived CDR1 and CDR2 are SEHNR and FQNEAQ (reference sequence). As DNA, the CDR3 is TGTGCCAGCTGCACAGGGTATTCTAATGAAAAACTGTTTTTT. It encodes CASCTGYSNEKLFF.

J is TRBJ2-7 and V is TRBV7-8, with TRBD1 identical over 10 bases. Germline V lookup: CDR1 SGHVS, CDR2 FQNEAQ. CDR3 length: 14 residues. Trimming removed 5 bases from V and 2 bases from J; junction bases left unmatched: 3. CDR3 sequence reads: CASSQGQGPYEQYF. CDR3 DNA sequence: TGTGCCAGCAGCCAGGGACAGGGGCCCTACGAGCAGTACTTC. Drawing the rest from reference TRBV7-8 and TRBJ2-7, the complete variable domain is GAGVSQSPRYKVAKRGQDVALRCDPISGHVSLFWYQQALGQGPEFLTYFQNEAQLDKSGLPSDRFFAERPEGSVSTLKIQRTQQEDSAVYLCASSQGQGPYEQYFGPGTRLTVT.

This chain's CDR3 is CSVRGSDGYTF. As DNA, the CDR3 is TGCAGCGTCCGGGGCTCGGATGGCTACACCTTC. The chain links TRBV29-1 to TRBJ1-2, with D tentatively TRBD1 (5 bases). CDR1 and CDR2 (germline): SQVTM, ANQGSEA. V lost 6 bases, J lost 6 bases, and 11 bases lay in between. The CDR3 loop spans 11 amino acids.